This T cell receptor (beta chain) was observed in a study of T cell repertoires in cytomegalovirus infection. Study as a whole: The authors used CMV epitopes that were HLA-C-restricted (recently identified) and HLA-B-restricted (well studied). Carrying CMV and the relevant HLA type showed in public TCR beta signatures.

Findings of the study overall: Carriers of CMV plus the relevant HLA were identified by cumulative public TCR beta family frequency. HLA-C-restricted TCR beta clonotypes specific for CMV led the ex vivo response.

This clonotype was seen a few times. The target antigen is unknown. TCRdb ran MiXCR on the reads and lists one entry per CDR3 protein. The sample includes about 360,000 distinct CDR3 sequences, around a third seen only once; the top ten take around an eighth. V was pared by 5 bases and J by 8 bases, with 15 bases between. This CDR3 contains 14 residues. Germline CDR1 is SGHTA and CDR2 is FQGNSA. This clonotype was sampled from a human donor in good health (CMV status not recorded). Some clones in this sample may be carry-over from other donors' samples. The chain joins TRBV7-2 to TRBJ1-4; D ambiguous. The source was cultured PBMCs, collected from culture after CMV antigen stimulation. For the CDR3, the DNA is TGTGCCAGCAGCCGGGTAGGGCTAGGGGAAAAACTGTTTTTT. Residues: CASSRVGLGEKLFF.